This TCR beta chain was identified during a study of OX40 agonist ivuxolimab in advanced cancers. Background on the study: Dose-escalation cases comprised hepatocellular carcinoma, melanoma, renal cell or head and neck cancer. With a range of roughly 20 to 85, age averaged about 59 years, and 75% to 90% were male.

This clone was counted only a few times. Profiling relied on immunoSEQ multiplex PCR, and the TCRdb table lists in-frame clones only, not all of them. This table holds about 18,000 clones, over 70% found once. The germline V and J ends were trimmed by 4 bases and 2 bases, with 12 bases remaining between them. The CDR3 is 14 amino acids. In germline, CDR1 is SQVTM, CDR2 ANQGSEA. Any history of autoimmune disease or systemic immunosuppression disqualified patients. This TCR was recovered from an adult with an advanced solid tumor such as melanoma, head and neck, liver or kidney cancer. This chain uses TRBV29-1 with TRBJ2-1; D may match TRBD1 or TRBD2 (5 bases each). The specimen comprised CD4+ or CD8+ T cells sorted from blood, sampled in a trial of the OX40 agonist ivuxolimab. CDR3 protein: CSVVGQGPYNEQFF. The CDR3 DNA reads as TGCAGCGTTGTAGGGCAGGGACCCTACAATGAGCAGTTCTTC.